These T cell receptor beta chains were read from a single sample in a study of T cell responses to AZD1222 COVID-19 vaccine. TCRdb's copy holds only in-frame clones and misses some; the assay was immunoSEQ multiplex PCR. The sample has 65,000 to 95,000 clones, 80% seen once. Sequences were derived from peripheral blood, sampled on day 0 of AZD1222 vaccination. These receptor sequences come from an adult in good health. Both conserved end residues are part of each CDR3. A D gene is named only where the DNA matches it firmly. Rows give clone size only sometimes, using once, few, many, or a class for an expanded clone.

J gene: TRBJ1-1; D gene: -; clone size: -; V gene: TRBV19; CDR3 DNA: TGTGCCAGTAGTATGATAGGGAACACTGAAGCTTTCTTT; CDR3 protein: CASSMIGNTEAFF
J gene: TRBJ2-7; D gene: -; clone size: -; V gene: TRBV4-2; CDR3 DNA: TGTGCCAGCAGCCCGACTCTATACTACGAGCAGTACTTC; CDR3 protein: CASSPTLYYEQYF
J gene: TRBJ2-7; D gene: TRBD1; clone size: -; V gene: TRBV18; CDR3 DNA: TGTGCCAGCTCCTCAGGGGGCGTGGGGGAGCAGTACTTC; CDR3 protein: CASSSGGVGEQYF
J gene: TRBJ1-1; D gene: TRBD1; clone size: -; V gene: TRBV2; CDR3 DNA: TGTGCCAGCAGGGGCACAGGGGGCGTCACTGAAGCTTTCTTT; CDR3 protein: CASRGTGGVTEAFF
J gene: TRBJ2-3; D gene: -; clone size: -; V gene: TRBV27; CDR3 DNA: TGTGCCAGCAGTTTAAGACTCACAGATACGCAGTATTTT; CDR3 protein: CASSLRLTDTQYF
J gene: TRBJ2-3; D gene: TRBD2; clone size: -; V gene: TRBV28; CDR3 DNA: TGTGCCAGCAGTGAACACCCGGGGGGGCCGTCGTTAACAGATACGCAGTATTTT; CDR3 protein: CASSEHPGGPSLTDTQYF
J gene: TRBJ1-2; D gene: TRBD1; clone size: -; V gene: TRBV18; CDR3 DNA: TGTGCCAGCTCACTCCAACCCGGGACAGGGGCCTATGGCTACACCTTC; CDR3 protein: CASSLQPGTGAYGYTF
J gene: TRBJ1-6; D gene: -; clone size: -; V gene: TRBV7-9; CDR3 DNA: TGTGCCAGCAGCATCAGAGATTATAATTCACCCCTCCACTTT; CDR3 protein: CASSIRDYNSPLHF
J gene: TRBJ2-1; D gene: TRBD2; clone size: -; V gene: TRBV3-1/TRBV3-2; CDR3 DNA: TGTGCCAGCAGCCAGGGACTAGATAACAATGAGCAGTTCTTC; CDR3 protein: CASSQGLDNNEQFF
J gene: TRBJ2-4; D gene: -; clone size: -; V gene: TRBV5-5; CDR3 DNA: TGTGCCAGCAGCTTTTGGCAGGGGAACATTCAGTACTTC; CDR3 protein: CASSFWQGNIQYF
J gene: TRBJ2-5; D gene: -; clone size: -; V gene: TRBV29-1; CDR3 DNA: TGCAGCGTTGATGGGGTAGCTCAAGAGACCCAGTACTTC; CDR3 protein: CSVDGVAQETQYF
J gene: TRBJ2-3; D gene: -; clone size: -; V gene: TRBV5-1; CDR3 DNA: TGCGCCAGCAGCTTGGGGACATCCACAGATACGCAGTATTTT; CDR3 protein: CASSLGTSTDTQYF
J gene: TRBJ1-5; D gene: -; clone size: -; V gene: TRBV4-1; CDR3 DNA: TGCGCCAGCAGCCAGATAGGGGGGCAGGATCAGCCCCAGCATTTT; CDR3 protein: CASSQIGGQDQPQHF
J gene: TRBJ2-7; D gene: TRBD2; clone size: few; V gene: TRBV2; CDR3 DNA: TGTGCCAGCAGCGTGACTAGCGGGGGCTACGAGCAGTACTTC; CDR3 protein: CASSVTSGGYEQYF
J gene: TRBJ1-1; D gene: -; clone size: once; V gene: TRBV6-2/TRBV6-3; CDR3 DNA: TGTGCCAGCAGCCGGACGGGGAACACTGAAGCTTTCTTT; CDR3 protein: CASSRTGNTEAFF
J gene: TRBJ2-7; D gene: -; clone size: -; V gene: TRBV7-9; CDR3 DNA: TGTGCCAGCAGCGGCTTTGATAACGAGCAGTACTTC; CDR3 protein: CASSGFDNEQYF
J gene: TRBJ1-1; D gene: -; clone size: once; V gene: TRBV6-5; CDR3 DNA: TGTGCCAGCAGTACAGGGTCGGGCACTGAAGCTTTCTTT; CDR3 protein: CASSTGSGTEAFF
J gene: TRBJ2-2; D gene: -; clone size: -; V gene: TRBV5-6; CDR3 DNA: TGTGCCAGCAGCGCAAGGGACCGAAACACCGGGGAGCTGTTTTTT; CDR3 protein: CASSARDRNTGELFF
J gene: TRBJ1-3; D gene: -; clone size: few; V gene: TRBV11-2; CDR3 DNA: TGTGCCAGCAGCTTAGGCCTCTCTGGAAACACCATATATTTT; CDR3 protein: CASSLGLSGNTIYF
J gene: TRBJ2-5; D gene: TRBD1; clone size: -; V gene: TRBV9; CDR3 DNA: TGTGCCAGCAGCACCGGGACAGAACAAGAGACCCAGTACTTC; CDR3 protein: CASSTGTEQETQYF
J gene: TRBJ1-4; D gene: -; clone size: -; V gene: TRBV5-1; CDR3 DNA: TGCGCCAGCAGCTTAGGGACGGTGACTAATGAAAAACTGTTTTTT; CDR3 protein: CASSLGTVTNEKLFF
J gene: TRBJ2-2; D gene: TRBD2; clone size: -; V gene: TRBV27; CDR3 DNA: TGTGCCAGCAGTTTAGTAGCGGGAAACGGGGAGCTGTTTTTT; CDR3 protein: CASSLVAGNGELFF
J gene: TRBJ2-1; D gene: -; clone size: -; V gene: TRBV5-5; CDR3 DNA: TGTGCCAGCAGCTTCGATTTAGCCCCTTACAATGAGCAGTTCTTC; CDR3 protein: CASSFDLAPYNEQFF
J gene: TRBJ1-6; D gene: TRBD1; clone size: -; V gene: TRBV27; CDR3 DNA: TGTGCCAGCAGCGCCAAATTACGGCCTACAGGGGCTGAGACCTATAATTCACCCCTCCACTTT; CDR3 protein: CASSAKLRPTGAETYNSPLHF
J gene: TRBJ2-5; D gene: -; clone size: -; V gene: TRBV6-6; CDR3 DNA: TGTGCCAGCAGTTACGGCAGGGGAGAGACCCAGTACTTC; CDR3 protein: CASSYGRGETQYF
J gene: TRBJ2-2; D gene: TRBD1; clone size: -; V gene: TRBV11-3; CDR3 DNA: TGTGCCAGCAGCCGCGACAGGGGGCGCGGGGGGGAGCTGTTTTTT; CDR3 protein: CASSRDRGRGGELFF
J gene: TRBJ1-3; D gene: TRBD1; clone size: -; V gene: TRBV15; CDR3 DNA: TGTGCCACCGGCCAGGACAGGTTAGCTGGAAACACCATATATTTT; CDR3 protein: CATGQDRLAGNTIYF
J gene: TRBJ2-1; D gene: -; clone size: -; V gene: TRBV18; CDR3 DNA: TGTGCCAGCTCACAACAGCGTAATGAGCAGTTCTTC; CDR3 protein: CASSQQRNEQFF
J gene: TRBJ1-1; D gene: TRBD1; clone size: -; V gene: TRBV13; CDR3 DNA: TGTGCCAGCAGCTTATACAGGGGGCCGGTCGAGAACACTGAAGCTTTCTTT; CDR3 protein: CASSLYRGPVENTEAFF
J gene: TRBJ1-3; D gene: -; clone size: once; V gene: TRBV19; CDR3 DNA: TGTGCCACCCACGAGGGACGCTTCTCTGGAAACACCATATATTTT; CDR3 protein: CATHEGRFSGNTIYF
J gene: TRBJ1-2; D gene: -; clone size: -; V gene: TRBV3-1/TRBV3-2; CDR3 DNA: TGTGCCAGCAGCCAAGCAGGGCCCTATGGCTACACCTTC; CDR3 protein: CASSQAGPYGYTF
J gene: TRBJ2-7; D gene: TRBD2; clone size: few; V gene: TRBV27; CDR3 DNA: TGTGCCAGCAGTTTGGGTGGGAGGGCCTACGAGCAGTACTTC; CDR3 protein: CASSLGGRAYEQYF
J gene: TRBJ1-1; D gene: TRBD1; clone size: few; V gene: TRBV29-1; CDR3 DNA: TGCAGCGTTGAACGCCGCAGGGGGCGACGCACTGAAGCTTTCTTT; CDR3 protein: CSVERRRGRRTEAFF
J gene: TRBJ2-6; D gene: TRBD1; clone size: -; V gene: TRBV28; CDR3 DNA: TGTGCCAGCAGTTTAGGGGACAGGGGTGAGGGTTGGGCCAACGTCCTGACTTTC; CDR3 protein: CASSLGDRGEGWANVLTF
J gene: TRBJ2-5; D gene: -; clone size: -; V gene: TRBV14; CDR3 DNA: TGTGCCAGCAGCCAAGGGAGGGGGCCCGAAGAGACCCAGTACTTC; CDR3 protein: CASSQGRGPEETQYF
J gene: TRBJ1-5; D gene: -; clone size: -; V gene: TRBV19; CDR3 DNA: TGTGCCAGTAGACAGGTCCGGGGGCAGCCCCAGCATTTT; CDR3 protein: CASRQVRGQPQHF
J gene: TRBJ2-7; D gene: TRBD1; clone size: -; V gene: TRBV3-1/TRBV3-2; CDR3 DNA: TGTGCCAGCAGCCAAGCTGGGACAGGGATCTACGAGCAGTACTTC; CDR3 protein: CASSQAGTGIYEQYF
J gene: TRBJ2-1; D gene: TRBD2; clone size: -; V gene: TRBV10-3; CDR3 DNA: TGTGCCATCAGTGAGTCGAGCGGGAGCTCCTACAATGAGCAGTTCTTC; CDR3 protein: CAISESSGSSYNEQFF
J gene: TRBJ1-5; D gene: TRBD1; clone size: -; V gene: TRBV19; CDR3 DNA: TGTGCCAGTCGGGACAGGGACCTTCAGCCCCAGCATTTT; CDR3 protein: CASRDRDLQPQHF
J gene: TRBJ2-2; D gene: TRBD2; clone size: -; V gene: TRBV6-1; CDR3 DNA: TGTGCCAGCAGTGAAGTGGGTAGCAGGTCGGGAGGGCCTGACACCGGGGAGCTGTTTTTT; CDR3 protein: CASSEVGSRSGGPDTGELFF
J gene: TRBJ1-1; D gene: -; clone size: -; V gene: TRBV2; CDR3 DNA: TGTGCCAGCAGTGCCTACACTGAAGCTTTCTTT; CDR3 protein: CASSAYTEAFF
J gene: TRBJ2-7; D gene: -; clone size: once; V gene: TRBV5-1; CDR3 DNA: TGCGCCAGCAGCTTGGCCGGGCAGCCGAGCTCCTACGAGCAGTACTTC; CDR3 protein: CASSLAGQPSSYEQYF
J gene: TRBJ1-5; D gene: -; clone size: once; V gene: TRBV19; CDR3 DNA: TGTGCCAGTAGTAGAGACAGGAATCAGCCCCAGCATTTT; CDR3 protein: CASSRDRNQPQHF
J gene: TRBJ2-7; D gene: -; clone size: -; V gene: TRBV6-5; CDR3 DNA: TGTGCCAGCAGCCTCGAGGCGGCAACCTACGAGCAGTACTTC; CDR3 protein: CASSLEAATYEQYF
J gene: TRBJ2-1; D gene: TRBD2; clone size: -; V gene: TRBV11-3; CDR3 DNA: TGTGCCAGCAGCTTAACGGGGGGACCGGGGAATGAGCAGTTCTTC; CDR3 protein: CASSLTGGPGNEQFF
J gene: TRBJ1-2; D gene: TRBD1; clone size: few; V gene: TRBV10-2; CDR3 DNA: TGCGCCAGCTTAAGGGACAGCTATGGCTACACCTTC; CDR3 protein: CASLRDSYGYTF
J gene: TRBJ1-1; D gene: -; clone size: -; V gene: TRBV10-3; CDR3 DNA: TGTGCCATTACAAGGACAGTTACGGACACTGAAGCTTTCTTT; CDR3 protein: CAITRTVTDTEAFF
J gene: TRBJ2-5; D gene: -; clone size: few; V gene: TRBV28; CDR3 DNA: TGTGCCAGCAGTTTATCGGCCTCAAGGGAGACCCAGTACTTC; CDR3 protein: CASSLSASRETQYF
J gene: TRBJ1-1; D gene: TRBD1; clone size: -; V gene: TRBV19; CDR3 DNA: TGTGCCAGTAGTATAACAGGGGTCGGCACTGAAGCTTTCTTT; CDR3 protein: CASSITGVGTEAFF
J gene: TRBJ1-3; D gene: -; clone size: -; V gene: TRBV6-5; CDR3 DNA: TGTGCCAGCAGTTACTCTCGGACGACGCGGGGAAACACCATATATTTT; CDR3 protein: CASSYSRTTRGNTIYF
J gene: TRBJ1-5; D gene: -; clone size: -; V gene: TRBV19; CDR3 DNA: TGTGCCAGTAGCCAATATAGCAATCAGCCCCAGCATTTT; CDR3 protein: CASSQYSNQPQHF
J gene: TRBJ2-5; D gene: TRBD1; clone size: -; V gene: TRBV6-5; CDR3 DNA: TGTGCCAGCAGTTTAGACAGGGTTAGAGAGACCCAGTACTTC; CDR3 protein: CASSLDRVRETQYF
J gene: TRBJ1-4; D gene: TRBD1; clone size: once; V gene: TRBV4-1; CDR3 DNA: TGCGCCAGCAGCCCCGGGACAGGGATTAATGAAAAACTGTTTTTT; CDR3 protein: CASSPGTGINEKLFF
J gene: TRBJ2-2; D gene: -; clone size: once; V gene: TRBV10-1; CDR3 DNA: TGCGCCAGCAGTGATCGGGGGTCCGGGGAGCTGTTTTTT; CDR3 protein: CASSDRGSGELFF
J gene: TRBJ2-7; D gene: -; clone size: -; V gene: TRBV2; CDR3 DNA: TGTGCCAGCAGTGAACAGGGTGGCGGCGAGCAGTACTTC; CDR3 protein: CASSEQGGGEQYF
J gene: TRBJ1-1; D gene: -; clone size: -; V gene: TRBV19; CDR3 DNA: TGTGCCAGTAGTAAGCAGGGGTTGAACACTGAAGCTTTCTTT; CDR3 protein: CASSKQGLNTEAFF
J gene: TRBJ2-3; D gene: TRBD2; clone size: once; V gene: TRBV3-1/TRBV3-2; CDR3 DNA: TGTGCCAGCAGCCGCCAAATGGCGGGAGGGATCACAGATACGCAGTATTTT; CDR3 protein: CASSRQMAGGITDTQYF
J gene: TRBJ1-2; D gene: TRBD1; clone size: few; V gene: TRBV5-1; CDR3 DNA: TGCGCCAGCAGCTTAACGGCCGGGACAGGGGAGGGCGGCTACACCTTC; CDR3 protein: CASSLTAGTGEGGYTF